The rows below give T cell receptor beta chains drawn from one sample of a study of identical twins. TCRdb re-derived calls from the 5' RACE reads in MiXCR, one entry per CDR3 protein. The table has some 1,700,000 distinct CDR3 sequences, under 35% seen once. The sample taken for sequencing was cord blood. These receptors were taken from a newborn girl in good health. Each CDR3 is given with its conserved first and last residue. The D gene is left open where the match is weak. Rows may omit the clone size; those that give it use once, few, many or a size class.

CDR3: CSVEVSNEQYF
DNA: TGCAGCGTTGAAGTTTCTAACGAGCAGTACTTC
D: -
J: TRBJ2-7
size: few
V: TRBV29-1

CDR3: CASSLVKAVYNEQFF
DNA: TGTGCCAGCAGCTTAGTGAAAGCAGTGTACAATGAGCAGTTCTTC
D: -
J: TRBJ2-1
size: -
V: TRBV7-9

CDR3: CSAQSDYEQYF
DNA: TGCAGCGCTCAAAGTGATTACGAGCAGTACTTC
D: -
J: TRBJ2-7
size: -
V: TRBV29-1

CDR3: CASSPSWGRETQYF
DNA: TGCGCCAGCAGCCCCTCTTGGGGGAGGGAAACGCAGTATTTT
D: TRBD2
J: TRBJ2-3
size: few
V: TRBV5-1

CDR3: CASIELAGVPNEQYF
DNA: TGTGCCAGCATCGAACTAGCGGGGGTCCCCAATGAGCAGTACTTC
D: TRBD2
J: TRBJ2-7
size: -
V: TRBV12-3/TRBV12-4

CDR3: CSAIVGGETQYF
DNA: TGCAGTGCTATCGTCGGGGGAGAGACCCAGTACTTC
D: -
J: TRBJ2-5
size: -
V: TRBV20-1

CDR3: CSVNRDTSYGYTF
DNA: TGCAGCGTTAACCGGGACACCAGCTATGGCTACACCTTC
D: -
J: TRBJ1-2
size: many
V: TRBV29-1

CDR3: CATSIRQGSSYNEQFF
DNA: TGTGCCACCAGCATTCGACAGGGGAGCTCCTACAATGAGCAGTTCTTC
D: TRBD1
J: TRBJ2-1
size: -
V: TRBV24-1

CDR3: CASTVAGQGNSPLHF
DNA: TGTGCCAGCACAGTAGCGGGACAGGGAAATTCACCCCTCCACTTT
D: TRBD1
J: TRBJ1-6
size: -
V: TRBV7-9

CDR3: CASSFGQGFTDTQYF
DNA: TGTGCCAGCAGTTTTGGGCAGGGTTTCACAGATACGCAGTATTTT
D: -
J: TRBJ2-3
size: few
V: TRBV12-3/TRBV12-4

CDR3: CASSQGALGSEEKLFF
DNA: TGTGCCAGCAGCCAAGGGGCTTTGGGCAGCGAGGAAAAACTGTTTTTT
D: -
J: TRBJ1-4
size: -
V: TRBV14